These T cell receptor beta chains were read from a single sample in a study of OX40 agonist ivuxolimab in advanced cancers. Sequencing used immunoSEQ multiplex PCR; TCRdb keeps in-frame clones, though not all of them. The data contain around 33,000 clones, roughly 84% of them singletons. The sequences come from CD4+ or CD8+ T cells sorted from blood, collected in a trial of the OX40 agonist ivuxolimab. The receptors shown here come from an adult with an advanced solid tumor such as melanoma, head and neck, liver or kidney cancer. Each CDR3 is given with its conserved first and last residue. A D gene is named only where the DNA matches it firmly. Clone sizes are given selectively: once, few, many, or a class where the clone is expanded.

j_gene | abundance | v_gene | d_gene | CDR3aa | CDR3nt
TRBJ2-3 | NA | TRBV7-9 | NA | CASSFPVSDSSDTQYF | TGTGCCAGCAGCTTCCCTGTTTCCGATTCATCAGATACGCAGTATTTT
TRBJ2-3 | NA | TRBV5-1 | TRBD1 | CASSSQGAVTDTQYF | TGCGCCAGCAGCTCACAGGGGGCGGTCACAGATACGCAGTATTTT
TRBJ2-7 | NA | TRBV28 | NA | CAIRRPAGYEQYF | TGTGCCATCCGGCGACCCGCCGGCTACGAGCAGTACTTC
TRBJ2-1 | NA | TRBV10-2 | NA | CASSDGAEQFF | TGCGCCAGCAGTGATGGGGCTGAGCAGTTCTTC
TRBJ1-1 | NA | TRBV30 | NA | CAHRPMNTEAFF | TGTGCCCATCGGCCGATGAACACTGAAGCTTTCTTT
TRBJ2-4 | NA | TRBV19 | NA | CASSIMALAKNIQYF | TGTGCCAGTAGTATAATGGCTCTAGCCAAAAACATTCAGTACTTC
TRBJ2-1 | NA | TRBV19 | TRBD2 | CASSHTGGYNEQFF | TGTGCCAGTAGCCATACGGGAGGCTACAATGAGCAGTTCTTC
TRBJ1-1 | NA | TRBV25-1 | NA | CASKGGGTEAFF | TGTGCCAGCAAGGGGGGAGGCACTGAAGCTTTCTTT
TRBJ1-1 | few | TRBV15 | NA | CATSSYSLNTEAFF | TGTGCCACCAGCAGTTATAGTTTGAACACTGAAGCTTTCTTT
TRBJ2-1 | NA | TRBV13 | TRBD2 | CASSPRGSGGDNEQFF | TGTGCCAGCAGCCCCCGAGGTAGCGGGGGTGACAATGAGCAGTTCTTC
TRBJ2-7 | once | TRBV20-1 | NA | CSARVNYEQYF | TGCAGTGCTAGAGTCAACTACGAGCAGTACTTC
TRBJ1-2 | NA | TRBV28 | NA | CASSFGGSGYTF | TGTGCCAGCAGTTTTGGAGGTAGTGGCTACACCTTC
TRBJ2-7 | NA | TRBV5-6 | TRBD1 | CASSSPGQGIREQYF | TGTGCCAGCAGCTCCCCGGGACAGGGGATCCGCGAGCAGTACTTC